These 6 T cell receptor beta chains originate from one sample sequenced in a study of blood T cell repertoires in COVID-19. Sequenced by immunoSEQ multiplex PCR; TCRdb stores in-frame clones only, minus some. The table includes roughly 190,000 clones, about nine tenths detected once. The sequenced material came from PBMCs or T cells enriched from blood (not recorded which). These TCRs come from a woman aged 25 to 39 who had recovered from COVID-19.

The rearrangement links TRBV5-4 to TRBJ2-5; possibly TRBD1 for D (6 bases). Germline-derived CDR1 and CDR2 are SGHNT and YYREEE (reference sequence). This CDR3 contains 15 residues. With 4 bases removed from V and 3 bases from J, the gap between germline ends came to 16 bases. This CDR3 reads CASSPVGQPKETQYF. The CDR3 DNA reads as TGTGCCAGCAGCCCTGTTGGACAGCCTAAAGAGACCCAGTACTTC. The whole variable domain, filled in from reference TRBV5-4 and TRBJ2-5, reads ETGVTQSPTHLIKTRGQQVTLRCSSQSGHNTVSWYQQALGQGPQFIFQYYREEENGRGNFPPRFSGLQFPNYSSELNVNALELDDSALYLCASSPVGQPKETQYFGPGTRLLVL.

V and J are TRBV6-2 or TRBV6-3 and TRBJ2-7, with 8 nucleotides matching TRBD2. This CDR3 comprises 16 residues. V shed 6 bases, J shed 5 bases, and the junction held 15 bases outside the gene matches. CDR1 and CDR2 from the germline V gene are MNHEY and SVGEGT. The chain's CDR3 is CASSIRFRGGRDEQYF. CDR3 nucleotide sequence: TGTGCCAGCAGCATTAGATTCCGGGGGGGCCGGGACGAGCAGTACTTC.

V gene TRBV7-8 combines with J gene TRBJ1-5; a possible D gene is TRBD1 (5 bases). There are 16 residues in the CDR3. In germline, CDR1 is SGHVS, CDR2 FQNEAQ. V gave up 2 bases and J gave up 1 base, with 12 bases separating them. The CDR3 coding sequence is TGTGCCAGCAGCTTATATAGGGGATCGAGCAATCAGCCCCAGCATTTT. Translated, it gives CASSLYRGSSNQPQHF.

This chain links TRBV30 with TRBJ2-5; TRBD2 aligns across 14 bases. The CDR3 contains 15 residues. V lost 5 bases to trimming and J lost 4 bases; unmatched junction nucleotides: 6. Germline V lookup: CDR1 GTSNPN, CDR2 SVGIG (reference sequence). The CDR3 loop reads CAWVSGTSGRETQYF. CDR3 DNA: TGTGCCTGGGTATCAGGGACTAGCGGGAGAGAGACCCAGTACTTC.

The rearrangement uses TRBV7-6 and TRBJ2-1; D gene uncertain. The CDR3 extends over 16 amino acids. CDR1 SGHVS and CDR2 FNYEAQ come from the germline V gene. Deletions cut 2 bases from V and 7 bases from J, with 18 bases between. CDR3 in amino acids: CASSLRPPQVPNEQFF. Written as DNA, the CDR3 is TGTGCCAGCAGCTTAAGGCCTCCTCAGGTACCTAATGAGCAGTTCTTC.

The J gene is TRBJ2-1, the V gene TRBV5-4; 9 bases are a match to TRBD2. V lost 0 bases and J lost 4; bases outside the gene matches: 2. Germline V lookup: CDR1 SGHNT, CDR2 YYREEE (reference sequence). The CDR3 extends over 15 amino acids. Written as DNA, the CDR3 is TGTGCCAGCAGCTTGGGACTAGCGGTTTACAATGAGCAGTTCTTC. This sequence encodes CASSLGLAVYNEQFF.